A single sample is the source of the 32 T cell receptor beta chains below, sequenced in a study of blood T cell repertoires in COVID-19. Generated by immunoSEQ multiplex PCR, the TCRdb table keeps only in-frame clones and is missing some. The sample yields around 220,000 clones, 80% to 85% seen once. Source material: peripheral blood. These receptors all stem from a man aged 25 to 40 with active or convalescent COVID-19.

V and J are TRBV3-1 (or the pseudogene TRBV3-2) and TRBJ1-4; 8 nucleotides align to TRBD1. Trimming took 4 bases from V and 8 from J; bases not matched to a gene: 6. Germline CDR1 and CDR2: LGHDT and YNNKEL (reference sequence). CDR3 length equals 14 residues. The CDR3 nucleotides are TGTGCCAGCAGCCTCACAGGGGGAGGGGAAAAACTGTTTTTT. Amino acids: CASSLTGGGEKLFF.

The chain links TRBV5-1 to TRBJ2-5; tentatively, D is TRBD1 (6 bases). The CDR3 totals 17 residues. The V end lost 5 bases, the J end lost 1 base, and 21 bases lay between the germline ends. Germline-derived CDR1 and CDR2 are SGHRS and YFSETQ. CDR3 in amino acids: CASRPLGLGGSQETQYF. The CDR3 nucleotides read TGCGCCAGCAGACCCCTCGGATTAGGGGGTTCCCAAGAGACCCAGTACTTC.

The chain uses TRBV9 and TRBJ2-1; tentatively, D is TRBD1 (6 bases). The CDR3 covers 13 residues. CDR1 is SGDLS, CDR2 YYNGEE, per germline. V dropped 3 bases and J dropped 6 bases, with 10 bases sitting between them. CDR3 protein: CASSGTVRNEQFF. CDR3 nucleotides: TGTGCCAGCAGCGGGACAGTTCGCAATGAGCAGTTCTTC.

V gene TRBV29-1 combines with J gene TRBJ2-1; TRBD2 aligns across 14 bases. Germline CDR1 and CDR2: SQVTM and ANQGSEA. The CDR3 extends over 15 amino acids. J lost 7 bases, V lost 7 bases, and 9 bases had no gene match. In nucleotides, the CDR3 is TGCAGCGCCGCCCCGACTAGCGGGAGGGTAAATGAGCAGTTCTTC. Encoded protein: CSAAPTSGRVNEQFF.

This sequence joins TRBV6-5 and TRBJ1-1, with TRBD1 matching 8 bases. The CDR3 covers 16 residues. V was clipped by 2 bases and J by 5 bases; unmatched bases: 10. Germline lookup yields CDR1 MNHEY and CDR2 SVGAGI. Here the CDR3 reads CASSYDRGPFGTEAFF. The CDR3 nucleotides read TGTGCCAGCAGTTACGACAGGGGCCCCTTCGGGACTGAAGCTTTCTTT.

The V gene is TRBV6-5, the J gene TRBJ2-1; 7 nucleotides line up with TRBD2. The CDR3 contains 14 residues. CDR1 and CDR2 from the germline V gene are MNHEY and SVGAGI. The J segment lost 5 bases and the V segment lost 6 bases, leaving 7 bases of the junction unmatched. CDR3 nucleotides: TGTGCCAGCAGCACCGGGACTACTCACAATGAGCAGTTCTTC. This gives the protein CASSTGTTHNEQFF.

The gene calls are TRBV10-2 and TRBJ1-2; TRBD1 aligns across 9 bases. J was trimmed by 2 bases and V by 2 bases; bases with no gene match: 0. Germline-derived CDR1 and CDR2 are WSHSY and SAAADI. The CDR3 consists of 14 residues. The CDR3 region has the DNA TGCGCCAGCAGTGAGGACAGGGGGAACTATGGCTACACCTTC. Translated, it gives CASSEDRGNYGYTF.

The J gene is TRBJ2-1, the V gene TRBV15; D might be TRBD1 (5 bases). Germline V lookup: CDR1 LNHNV, CDR2 YYDKDF (reference sequence). The CDR3 covers 18 residues. Trimming shortened V by 3 bases and J by 4 bases, and 22 bases separated the two germline ends. The DNA for the CDR3 is TGTGCCACCAGCAGCGCCCCCCGCCGGCAGGGATTATACAATGAGCAGTTCTTC. Residues: CATSSAPRRQGLYNEQFF.

This chain connects TRBV6-5 to TRBJ1-3; D ambiguous. Germline CDR1 reads MNHEY; CDR2 reads SVGAGI. The CDR3 has 14 amino acids. The V and J ends lost 7 bases and 0 bases respectively, with 10 bases between them. The CDR3 loop reads CASKREFSGNTIYF. For the CDR3, the DNA is TGTGCCAGCAAACGGGAATTCTCTGGAAACACCATATATTTT.

CDR3 in amino acids: CASRAGRGGIYEQYF. CDR3 in DNA: TGTGCCAGCAGGGCCGGACGGGGGGGTATTTACGAGCAGTACTTC. This chain links TRBV6-5 with TRBJ2-7; 8 nucleotides align to TRBD2. CDR1 MNHEY and CDR2 SVGAGI come from the germline V gene. The CDR3 has 15 residues. Trimming cost V 6 bases and J 4 bases; bases outside gene matches: 11.

This chain connects TRBV11-2 to TRBJ1-2; 9 positions match TRBD1. The CDR3 contains 15 residues. J was trimmed by 5 bases and V by 5 bases; bases with no gene match: 9. Germline CDR1 reads SGHAT; CDR2 reads FQNNGV. CDR3 residues: CASSPAGQGNYGYTF. The CDR3 nucleotides are TGTGCCAGCAGCCCGGCGGGACAGGGAAATTATGGCTACACCTTC. Together with reference TRBV11-2 and TRBJ1-2, the CDR3 gives the full variable domain: EAGVAQSPRYKIIEKRQSVAFWCNPISGHATLYWYQQILGQGPKLLIQFQNNGVVDDSQLPKDRFSAERLKGVDSTLKIQPAKLEDSAVYLCASSPAGQGNYGYTFGSGTRLTVV.

The V call is TRBV25-1, the J call TRBJ2-3, with TRBD2 identical over 7 bases. J lost 3 bases, V lost 3 bases, and 6 bases had no gene match. The CDR3 is made up of 15 amino acids. Germline values: CDR1 MGHDK, CDR2 SYGVNS. The CDR3 loop is CASSDRLATTDTQYF. CDR3 DNA sequence: TGTGCCAGCAGTGACCGACTAGCCACGACAGATACGCAGTATTTT.

The CDR3 DNA reads as TGTGCCAGCAGCTTGGAGGGGATTCGTGAAAAACTGTTTTTT. Residues: CASSLEGIREKLFF. The chain links TRBV5-5 to TRBJ1-4; possibly TRBD1 for D (5 bases). From germline, CDR1 is SGHKS and CDR2 YYEKEE (reference sequence). This CDR3 has 14 amino acids. V shed 0 bases and J shed 7 bases, with 10 bases lying between them.

The V call is TRBV9, the J call TRBJ2-5; D possibly corresponds to TRBD2 (6 bases). Germline lookup yields CDR1 SGDLS and CDR2 YYNGEE. With 2 bases removed from V and 1 base from J, the gap between germline ends came to 15 bases. The CDR3 loop spans 16 amino acids. The CDR3 bases are TGTGCCAGCAGCGTTAGCGGTAGACTCCCCCAAGAGACCCAGTACTTC. Encoded protein: CASSVSGRLPQETQYF.

The chain carries TRBV28 and TRBJ2-1, with 13 bases aligning to TRBD2. The germline CDR1 and CDR2 sequences are MDHEN and SYDVKM. V lost 4 bases and J lost 8; bases outside the gene matches: 8. The CDR3 consists of 16 residues. CDR3 residues: CASSSMWTSGSDEQFF. CDR3 in DNA: TGTGCCAGCAGTTCCATGTGGACTAGCGGGAGCGATGAGCAGTTCTTC.

This chain uses TRBV6-5 with TRBJ2-2; 11 nucleotides agree with TRBD1. The germline gives CDR1 MNHEY, CDR2 SVGAGI. The junction had 6 bases not matched to a gene; V was cut back by 6 bases and J by 6 bases. This CDR3 region has 15 residues. In DNA form, the CDR3 reads TGTGCCAGCAGCCGGGACAGGGGGTGGTCCGGGGAGCTGTTTTTT. Amino acids: CASSRDRGWSGELFF.

The chain joins TRBV7-2 to TRBJ2-2, with 8 bases aligning to TRBD1. The CDR3 contains 14 residues. The V gene's germline CDR1 is SGHTA and CDR2 FQGNSA. The ends lost 4 bases at V and 7 bases at J; junction bases unmatched: 5. The CDR3 nucleotides read TGTGCCAGCAGCTCCCAGGGGGCAAGCGGGGAGCTGTTTTTT. Translation gives CASSSQGASGELFF.

The chain joins TRBV2 to TRBJ2-7; 8 nucleotides agree with TRBD2. This CDR3 comprises 16 residues. After removal of 2 bases from V and 5 bases from J, the junction contained 11 bases not matched to a gene. Germline assignment: CDR1 SNHLY and CDR2 FYNNEI. Here the CDR3 reads CASSEPGKREYDEQYF. The CDR3 region has the DNA TGTGCCAGCAGTGAACCGGGGAAGCGGGAGTACGACGAGCAGTACTTC. Supplemented by reference TRBV2 and TRBJ2-7, the full variable domain reads EPEVTQTPSHQVTQMGQEVILRCVPISNHLYFYWYRQILGQKVEFLVSFYNNEISEKSEIFDDQFSVERPDGSNFTLKIRSTKLEDSAMYFCASSEPGKREYDEQYFGPGTRLTVT.

The J gene is TRBJ2-2, the V gene TRBV29-1; D perhaps matches TRBD2 (5 bases). Germline-derived CDR1 and CDR2 are SQVTM and ANQGSEA. Trimming removed 5 bases from V and 0 bases from J, with 10 bases in between. The CDR3 is 14 residues long. The CDR3 loop is CSVRPGTNTGELFF. CDR3 bases: TGCAGCGTTCGGCCGGGAACGAACACCGGGGAGCTGTTTTTT.

The V call is TRBV3-1 (or the pseudogene TRBV3-2), the J call TRBJ1-6; D not resolved. V was cut by 3 bases and J by 8 bases, with 8 bases left in between. The germline V gene has CDR1 LGHDT and CDR2 YNNKEL (reference sequence). The CDR3 covers 13 residues. CDR3: CASSQGSHSPLHF. The CDR3 DNA sequence: TGTGCCAGCAGCCAGGGGAGCCATTCACCCCTCCACTTT.

The chain combines TRBV9 with TRBJ2-3, with D possibly TRBD2 on 6 matching bases. The germline CDR1 and CDR2 sequences are SGDLS and YYNGEE. This CDR3 has 16 residues. V lost 0 bases and J lost 2, with 13 bases in between. The CDR3 DNA is TGTGCCAGCAGCGTAGAAGCGGAGGGACCCACAGATACGCAGTATTTT. This gives the protein CASSVEAEGPTDTQYF.

The J gene is TRBJ2-7, the V gene TRBV20-1; no reliable D call. CDR1 DFQATT and CDR2 SNEGSKA come from the germline V gene (reference sequence). This CDR3 is 11 amino acids long. V lost 1 base to trimming and J lost 6 bases, with 7 bases between them. CDR3 residues: CSARVPSEQYF. CDR3 bases: TGCAGTGCTAGAGTTCCATCCGAGCAGTACTTC.

This clone occurred once. V is TRBV6-5 and J is TRBJ1-1; 9 bases align to TRBD1. Germline V CDR1 and CDR2: MNHEY, SVGAGI. This CDR3 is 14 amino acids long. V lost 7 bases, J lost 5 bases, and 8 bases stayed unmatched. The DNA for the CDR3 is TGTGCCAGCACTCCACAGGGGGCGTGGACTGAAGCTTTCTTT. As protein: CASTPQGAWTEAFF.

The chain uses TRBV27 and TRBJ2-1; D perhaps matches TRBD2 (5 bases). Trimming cost V 6 bases and J 9 bases, with 15 bases left between them. The V gene's germline CDR1 is MNHEY and CDR2 SMNVEV (reference sequence). The CDR3 has 13 amino acids. CDR3 in amino acids: CASRAGQYGEQFF. The CDR3 DNA sequence: TGTGCCAGCAGGGCGGGCCAGTACGGTGAGCAGTTCTTC.

The chain combines TRBV4-1 with TRBJ1-3; D gene ambiguous. This CDR3 has 15 residues. The ends were cut back, 1 base at V and 0 bases at J, with 7 bases in the middle. Per the germline V gene, CDR1 is MGHRA and CDR2 is YSYEKL. Here the CDR3 DNA reads TGCGCCAGCAGCCAAGCTCCCCGCTCTGGAAACACCATATATTTT. Translation gives CASSQAPRSGNTIYF.

The CDR3 here is CASRQLPGGYNEQFF. The CDR3 nucleotides read TGCGCCAGCAGACAGTTACCAGGAGGTTACAATGAGCAGTTCTTC. V is TRBV4-3 and J is TRBJ2-1; D may be TRBD2 (5 bases). This CDR3 region has 15 residues. Trimming shortened V by 6 bases and J by 4 bases, and 16 bases separated the two germline ends. Germline CDR1 is LGHNA and CDR2 is YSLEER.

The J gene is TRBJ2-7, the V gene TRBV3-1 (or the pseudogene TRBV3-2), with 7 bases matching TRBD1. The length of the CDR3 is 14 residues. Germline V gene data show CDR1 as LGHDT and CDR2 as YNNKEL (reference sequence). V gave up 1 base and J gave up 5 bases; unmatched junction bases: 5. CDR3 in amino acids: CASSQAGGFHEQYF. The CDR3 DNA follows: TGTGCCAGCAGCCAAGCAGGGGGTTTCCACGAGCAGTACTTC.

J is TRBJ2-7 and V is TRBV20-1; tentative D call: TRBD2 (5 bases). Germline CDR1 is DFQATT and CDR2 is SNEGSKA (reference sequence). The germline V and J ends were trimmed by 4 bases and 9 bases, with 13 bases remaining between them. The length of the CDR3 is 11 residues. The CDR3: CSATNRTRQYF. In nucleotides, the CDR3 is TGCAGTGCTACCAACCGGACTCGGCAGTACTTC.

The CDR3 coding sequence is TGTGCCAGCAGGTTTGCGGGTTTGGAGGCAGCTTTCTTT. It yields the protein CASRFAGLEAAFF. This rearrangement joins TRBV5-6 to TRBJ1-1; D uncertain. Germline V CDR1 and CDR2: SGHDT, YYEEEE. This CDR3 contains 13 residues. V was trimmed by 5 bases and J by 10 bases, leaving 18 bases between them.

As to this clone: The junction differs from germline at one of its ends, possibly a read error. The gene calls are TRBV30 and TRBJ1-6; no clear D gene. The CDR3 loop spans 13 amino acids. Germline V gives CDR1 GTSNPN, CDR2 SVGIG (reference sequence). CDR3 in amino acids: CAWRVSQNSPLHF. The CDR3 bases are TGTGCCTGGCGTGTCAGTCAAAATTCACCCCTCCACTTT.

The gene calls are TRBV28 and TRBJ1-4; D is ambiguous. V lost 5 bases and J lost 3, with 22 bases in between. Per germline, CDR1 MDHEN and CDR2 SYDVKM. CDR3 length equals 18 residues. CDR3 nucleotides: TGTGCCAGCAGTATATTCGACGGATGGGAGTCAGCTAATGAAAAACTGTTTTTT. It yields the protein CASSIFDGWESANEKLFF.

This chain uses TRBV7-2 with TRBJ1-5, with a possible D match to TRBD1 (6 bases). Trimming removed 5 bases from V and 1 base from J, with 15 bases in between. CDR1 and CDR2 (germline): SGHTA, FQGNSA. The CDR3 covers 16 residues. CDR3 coding DNA: TGTGCCAGCAGCGTACAGGGTGGGGGAAGCAATCAGCCCCAGCATTTT. This codes for CASSVQGGGSNQPQHF.